This TCR beta chain derives from a study of CXCR3-negative and CXCR3-positive naive CD8 T cells. The CDR3 length is 16 residues. The germline V gene has CDR1 SGHDN and CDR2 FVKESK. Preparation of TRB cDNA libraries relied on 5' RACE carrying UMI labels. With the 5' RACE reads reprocessed, TCRdb shows one record per CDR3 protein and no DNA. This listing includes 38,000 or so distinct CDR3 sequences. Notes on the study in general: For memory CD8+ cells diversity was much lower, but both naive subsets had comparably high diversity.

Concerning this clonotype itself: What it binds is not known.

The rearrangement uses TRBV14 and TRBJ2-1. The receptor comes from a human donor in good health. Some clones in this sample may be carry-over from other donors' samples. Sample: memory CD8+ T cells from blood. The CDR3: CASSQEWASAYNEQFF.